A single sample is the source of the 17 T cell receptor beta chains below, sequenced in a study of CD8 T cells in ankylosing spondylitis. One entry per CDR3 protein, called by TCRdb with MiXCR from the 5' RACE reads. The table shows over 450,000 distinct CDR3 sequences, with about 13% occurring only once. Their cognate antigens are unknown. Findings and limits, study-wide: A motif in TCR beta, a set of seven to nine highly homologous variants, appeared characteristic of ankylosing spondylitis blood.

The sample comprised blood, either unsorted or a sorted T cell fraction (not recorded which). The receptors were sampled from a male donor with ankylosing spondylitis.

CDR3 loop: CSAGGGLTNTEAFF. CDR3 nucleotide sequence: TGCAGCGCTGGCGGGGGGCTGACGAACACTGAAGCTTTCTTT. This chain uses TRBV29-1 with TRBJ1-1, with D perhaps matching TRBD1 (6 bases). Trimming left V 7 bases short and J 1 base short, with 16 bases between. Germline CDR1 is SQVTM and CDR2 is ANQGSEA. The CDR3 consists of 14 residues.

The chain employs TRBV4-2 and TRBJ1-5, with 9 bases that match TRBD1. Germline trimming cut 3 bases from V and 3 bases from J; bases unmatched to any gene: 3. This CDR3 has 15 residues. Germline lookup yields CDR1 LGHNA and CDR2 YNFKEQ. The CDR3 reads CASSQRDRDNQPQHF. DNA for the CDR3: TGTGCCAGCAGCCAGCGGGACAGGGACAATCAGCCCCAGCATTTT.

This chain links TRBV5-1 with TRBJ1-4; 8 nucleotides line up with TRBD1. Germline trimming cut 0 bases from V and 8 bases from J; bases unmatched to any gene: 18. CDR1 and CDR2 (germline): SGHRS, YFSETQ. CDR3 length equals 19 residues. The CDR3 protein is CASSLASSPGQDEREKLFF. Written as DNA, the CDR3 is TGCGCCAGCAGCTTGGCCTCCTCCCCGGGACAGGACGAGCGCGAAAAACTGTTTTTT.

This chain connects TRBV10-3 to TRBJ2-7; 8 positions match TRBD2. Germline lookup yields CDR1 ENHRY and CDR2 SYGVKD. Unmatched junction bases numbered 10, after V lost 10 bases and J lost 2 bases. This CDR3 spans 14 amino acids. The CDR3 DNA is TGTGCCACCCTTAATACTAGCGGAACCTACGAGCAGTACTTC. It translates to CATLNTSGTYEQYF.

The chain has TRBV11-2 and TRBJ2-4, with D unresolved. CDR1 and CDR2 from the germline V gene are SGHAT and FQNNGV. There are 17 residues in the CDR3. Trimming pared 0 bases from V and 0 bases from J, leaving 12 bases between. The CDR3 DNA sequence: TGTGCCAGCAGCTTAGAAGGGAAATCTCTAGCCAAAAACATTCAGTACTTC. Its protein product is CASSLEGKSLAKNIQYF.

This rearrangement joins TRBV5-1 to TRBJ1-1; no clear D. V shed 2 bases and J shed 4 bases, with 9 bases lying between them. In germline, CDR1 is SGHRS, CDR2 YFSETQ. The CDR3 extends over 13 amino acids. CDR3 DNA: TGCGCCAGCAGCTTCCTAGACGGCACTGAAGCTTTCTTT. Translated: CASSFLDGTEAFF.

Many counts were recorded for this clonotype. The chain employs TRBV21-1 and TRBJ2-7; TRBD2, as called in the table, went unchecked against the DNA. TRBV21-1 is a pseudogene locus. The CDR3 extends over 15 amino acids. The CDR3 nucleotides read TGTGCCAGCAGCAACACTCGGGAGGGCATATGGGAGCAGTACGTC. Encoded protein: CASSNTREGIWEQYV.

This clonotype was seen a handful of times. The chain employs TRBV27 and TRBJ2-1; 11 bases are a match to TRBD2. The CDR3 length is 17 residues. Trimming removed 3 bases from V and 1 base from J; junction bases left unmatched: 5. Germline-derived CDR1 and CDR2 are MNHEY and SMNVEV (reference sequence). The CDR3, as DNA: TGTGCCAGCAGTTTCCTAGCGGGAGGCTCATCCTACAATGAGCAGTTCTTC. This sequence encodes CASSFLAGGSSYNEQFF.

CDR3 residues: CASSFFPGWEQYF. The DNA of the CDR3 is TGTGCCAGCTCCTTTTTCCCCGGTTGGGAGCAGTACTTC. J is TRBJ2-7 and V is TRBV18; D not certain. The V end was cut by 6 bases, the J end by 7 bases, with 16 bases between. This CDR3 is built from 13 residues. Per germline, CDR1 KGHSH and CDR2 LQKENI.

This clonotype has a handful of counts. V gene TRBV20-1 combines with J gene TRBJ1-6, with TRBD1 as a possible D gene (6 bases). Germline lookup yields CDR1 DFQATT and CDR2 SNEGSKA (reference sequence). Trimming cost V 0 bases and J 5 bases, with 14 bases left between them. The CDR3 has 16 residues. The CDR3 DNA sequence: TGCAGTGCTAGAGAGGGGGCAGGCGAAGATAATTCACCCCTCCACTTT. Translated, it gives CSAREGAGEDNSPLHF.

The gene calls are TRBV20-1 and TRBJ1-1; no clear D. Trimming stripped 3 bases from V and 0 bases from J, with 11 bases between. CDR3 length equals 14 residues. CDR1 DFQATT and CDR2 SNEGSKA come from the germline V gene (reference sequence). The CDR3 reads CSARYDEVNTEAFF. Written as DNA, the CDR3 is TGCAGTGCTAGGTACGACGAAGTGAACACTGAAGCTTTCTTT.

The chain employs TRBV25-1 and TRBJ2-3; the D gene could be TRBD1 or TRBD2 (5 bases each). This CDR3 has 14 residues. Trimming pared 1 base from V and 3 bases from J, leaving 8 bases between. Germline-derived CDR1 and CDR2 are MGHDK and SYGVNS. The DNA of the CDR3 is TGTGCCAGCAGTGAATTGGGGGTAACAGATACGCAGTATTTT. It encodes CASSELGVTDTQYF. Variable domain in full (rest from reference TRBV25-1 and TRBJ2-3): EADIYQTPRYLVIGTGKKITLECSQTMGHDKMYWYQQDPGMELHLIHYSYGVNSTEKGDLSSESTVSRIRTEHFPLTLESARPSHTSQYLCASSELGVTDTQYFGPGTRLTVL.

The genes are TRBV14 and TRBJ1-1, with TRBD1 as a possible D gene (5 bases). The CDR3 length is 15 residues. Germline values: CDR1 SGHDN, CDR2 FVKESK. V gave up 0 bases and J gave up 5 bases, with 13 bases separating them. CDR3 bases: TGTGCCAGCAGCCAAGATGTCGGGGCGGGAACTGAAGCTTTCTTT. It encodes CASSQDVGAGTEAFF. The full variable domain, with the rest looked up from reference TRBV14 and TRBJ1-1, is EAGVTQFPSHSVIEKGQTVTLRCDPISGHDNLYWYRRVMGKEIKFLLHFVKESKQDESGMPNNRFLAERTGGTYSTLKVQPAELEDSGVYFCASSQDVGAGTEAFFGQGTRLTVV.

The rearrangement links TRBV20-1 to TRBJ1-5; tentative D call: TRBD1 (5 bases). The CDR3 is 13 residues long. Per the germline V gene, CDR1 is DFQATT and CDR2 is SNEGSKA (reference sequence). Trimming shortened V by 3 bases and J by 3 bases, and 9 bases separated the two germline ends. This CDR3 is CSASLGDNQPQHF. CDR3 bases: TGCAGTGCTAGTTTAGGGGACAATCAGCCCCAGCATTTT.

This clonotype was picked up many times. The rearrangement joins TRBV3-1 to TRBJ2-6; D not resolved. The CDR3 has 14 residues. Germline values: CDR1 LGHDT, CDR2 YNNKEL (reference sequence). The V end was cut by 9 bases, the J end by 0 bases, with 9 bases between. The CDR3 nucleotides read TGTGCCAGTCAAAAGGGCTCTGGGGCCAACGTCCTGACTTTC. Its translation is CASQKGSGANVLTF.

DNA for the CDR3: TGCAGTGCTAGTTCCCCCTGGCCAGGGGGCACGAACACTGAAGCTTTCTTT. Translation: CSASSPWPGGTNTEAFF. The J gene is TRBJ1-1, the V gene TRBV20-1; TRBD1 agrees at 8 bases. Germline V gene data show CDR1 as DFQATT and CDR2 as SNEGSKA (reference sequence). The CDR3 sequence is 17 residues long. The junction had 13 bases not matched to a gene; V was cut back by 3 bases and J by 1 base.

The chain links TRBV7-2 to TRBJ1-1; D is ambiguous. Trimming cost V 1 base and J 0 bases, with 9 bases left between them. The CDR3 is 15 amino acids. CDR1 and CDR2 (germline): SGHTA, FQGNSA. CDR3 sequence: CASSLERFLNTEAFF. The CDR3 DNA is TGTGCCAGCAGCTTAGAGAGATTCTTGAACACTGAAGCTTTCTTT.